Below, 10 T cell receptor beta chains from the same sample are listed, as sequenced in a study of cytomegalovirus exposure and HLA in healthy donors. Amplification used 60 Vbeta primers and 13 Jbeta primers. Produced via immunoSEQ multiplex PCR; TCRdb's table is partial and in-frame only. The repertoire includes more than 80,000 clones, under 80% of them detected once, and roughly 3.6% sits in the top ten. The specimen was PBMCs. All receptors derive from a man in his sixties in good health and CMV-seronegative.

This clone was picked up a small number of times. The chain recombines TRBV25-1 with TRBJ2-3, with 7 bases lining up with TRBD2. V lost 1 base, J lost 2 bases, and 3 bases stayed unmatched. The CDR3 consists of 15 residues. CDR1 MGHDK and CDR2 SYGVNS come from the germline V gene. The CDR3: CASSEWGDYTDTQYF. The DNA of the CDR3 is TGTGCCAGCAGTGAATGGGGGGACTACACAGATACGCAGTATTTT.

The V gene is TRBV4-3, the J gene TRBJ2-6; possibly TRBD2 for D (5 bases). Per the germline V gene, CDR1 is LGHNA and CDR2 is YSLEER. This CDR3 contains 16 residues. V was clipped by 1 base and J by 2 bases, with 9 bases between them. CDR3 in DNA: TGCGCCAGCAGCCAAGTTGTGGGAGCTGGGGCCAACGTCCTGACTTTC. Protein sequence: CASSQVVGAGANVLTF.

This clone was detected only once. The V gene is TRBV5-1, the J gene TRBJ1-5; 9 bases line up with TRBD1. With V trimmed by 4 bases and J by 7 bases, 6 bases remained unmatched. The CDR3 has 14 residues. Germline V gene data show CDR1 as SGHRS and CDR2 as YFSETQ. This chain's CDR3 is CASSLGQGGQPQHF. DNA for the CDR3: TGCGCCAGCAGCCTGGGACAGGGTGGGCAGCCCCAGCATTTT.

The CDR3 DNA is TGTGCCAGCAGTGAGTTGGGGGGTTACAATGAGCAGTTCTTC. It translates to CASSELGGYNEQFF. The gene calls are TRBV2 and TRBJ2-1, with a possible D match to TRBD2 (6 bases). The germline CDR1 and CDR2 sequences are SNHLY and FYNNEI. The V and J ends lost 3 bases and 4 bases respectively, with 10 bases between them. The CDR3 length is 14 residues.

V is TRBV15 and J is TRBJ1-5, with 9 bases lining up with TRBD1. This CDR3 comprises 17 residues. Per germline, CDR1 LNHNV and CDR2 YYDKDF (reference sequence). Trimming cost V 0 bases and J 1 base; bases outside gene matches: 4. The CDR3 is CATSRDFGTGSNQPQHF. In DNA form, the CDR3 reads TGTGCCACCAGCAGAGATTTTGGGACAGGGAGCAATCAGCCCCAGCATTTT.

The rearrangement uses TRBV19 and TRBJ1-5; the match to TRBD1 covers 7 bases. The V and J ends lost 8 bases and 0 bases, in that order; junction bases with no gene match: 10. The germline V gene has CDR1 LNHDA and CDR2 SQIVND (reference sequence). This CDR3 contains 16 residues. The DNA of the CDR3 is TGTGCCAGTTCTTCGTACGGGACAGATAGCAATCAGCCCCAGCATTTT. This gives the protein CASSSYGTDSNQPQHF.

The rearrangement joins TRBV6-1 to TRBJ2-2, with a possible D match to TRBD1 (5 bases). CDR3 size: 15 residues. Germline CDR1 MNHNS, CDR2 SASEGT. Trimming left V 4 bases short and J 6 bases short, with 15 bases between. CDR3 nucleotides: TGTGCCAGCAGTGTTGGCAGGGTTATGTCCGGGGAGCTGTTTTTT. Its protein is CASSVGRVMSGELFF.

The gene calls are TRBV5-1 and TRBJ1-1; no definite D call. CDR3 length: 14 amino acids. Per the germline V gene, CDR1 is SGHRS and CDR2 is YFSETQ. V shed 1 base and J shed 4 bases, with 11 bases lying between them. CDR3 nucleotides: TGCGCCAGCAGCTTGAGCCATACCCCCACTGAAGCTTTCTTT. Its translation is CASSLSHTPTEAFF. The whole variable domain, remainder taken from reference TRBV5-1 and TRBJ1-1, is KAGVTQTPRYLIKTRGQQVTLSCSPISGHRSVSWYQQTPGQGLQFLFEYFSETQRNKGNFPGRFSGRQFSNSRSEMNVSTLELGDSALYLCASSLSHTPTEAFFGQGTRLTVV.

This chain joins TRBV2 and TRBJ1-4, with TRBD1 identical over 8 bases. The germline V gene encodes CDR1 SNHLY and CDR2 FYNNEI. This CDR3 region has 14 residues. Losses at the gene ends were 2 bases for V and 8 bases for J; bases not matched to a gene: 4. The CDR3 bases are TGTGCCAGCAGTGAACTGACAGGGGACGAAAAACTGTTTTTT. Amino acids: CASSELTGDEKLFF.

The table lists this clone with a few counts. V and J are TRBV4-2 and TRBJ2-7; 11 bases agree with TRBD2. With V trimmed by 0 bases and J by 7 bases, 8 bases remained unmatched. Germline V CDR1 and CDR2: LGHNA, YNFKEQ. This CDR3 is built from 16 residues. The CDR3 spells CASSQETSGGNREQYF. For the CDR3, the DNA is TGTGCCAGCAGCCAAGAAACTAGCGGGGGAAACCGAGAGCAGTACTTC.